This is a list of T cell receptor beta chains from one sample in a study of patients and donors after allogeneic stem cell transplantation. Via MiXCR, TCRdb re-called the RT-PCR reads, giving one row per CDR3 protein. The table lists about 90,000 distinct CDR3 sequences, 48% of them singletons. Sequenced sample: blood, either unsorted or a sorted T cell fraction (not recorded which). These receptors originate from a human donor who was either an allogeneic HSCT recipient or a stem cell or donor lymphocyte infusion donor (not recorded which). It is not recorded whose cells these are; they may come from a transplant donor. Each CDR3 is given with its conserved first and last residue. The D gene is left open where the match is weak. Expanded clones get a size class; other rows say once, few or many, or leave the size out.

CDR3aa: CASSQVSRKNTEAFF
CDR3nt: TGCGCCAGCAGCCAAGTTTCTCGGAAGAACACTGAAGCTTTCTTT
abundance: .
d_gene: .
v_gene: TRBV4-1
j_gene: TRBJ1-1

CDR3aa: CASSMGTGNTIYF
CDR3nt: TGCGCCAGCAGCATGGGGACTGGAAACACCATATATTTT
abundance: .
d_gene: .
v_gene: TRBV4-3
j_gene: TRBJ1-3

CDR3aa: CASNPGGRNEQFF
CDR3nt: TGTGCCAGCAACCCCGGGGGACGAAATGAGCAGTTCTTC
abundance: .
d_gene: .
v_gene: TRBV28
j_gene: TRBJ2-1

CDR3aa: CATSQTGYTGELFF
CDR3nt: TGTGCCACCAGCCAGACAGGCTACACCGGGGAGCTGTTTTTT
abundance: .
d_gene: .
v_gene: TRBV24-1
j_gene: TRBJ2-2

CDR3aa: CASSLGQPYGYTF
CDR3nt: TGTGCCAGCAGCTTAGGGCAGCCCTATGGCTACACCTTC
abundance: many
d_gene: .
v_gene: TRBV7-9
j_gene: TRBJ1-2

CDR3aa: CASNWDSSNQPQHF
CDR3nt: TGTGCCAGCAATTGGGACAGTAGCAATCAGCCCCAGCATTTT
abundance: .
d_gene: TRBD1
v_gene: TRBV6-1
j_gene: TRBJ1-5

CDR3aa: CASRSGTSSNQPQHF
CDR3nt: TGTGCCAGCAGGTCCGGGACATCGAGCAATCAGCCCCAGCATTTT
abundance: .
d_gene: .
v_gene: TRBV12-3/TRBV12-4
j_gene: TRBJ1-5

CDR3aa: CASSHAVEASYEQFF
CDR3nt: TGCGCCAGCAGCCACGCCGTAGAGGCGAGTTATGAGCAGTTCTTC
abundance: .
d_gene: .
v_gene: TRBV4-3
j_gene: TRBJ2-1

CDR3aa: CSVDKADYGYTF
CDR3nt: TGCAGCGTTGATAAGGCGGACTATGGCTACACCTTC
abundance: .
d_gene: .
v_gene: TRBV29-1
j_gene: TRBJ1-2

CDR3aa: CASSKLRGVSNQPQHF
CDR3nt: TGTGCCAGCAGCAAATTGCGCGGAGTGAGCAATCAGCCCCAGCATTTT
abundance: .
d_gene: .
v_gene: TRBV21-1
j_gene: TRBJ1-5

CDR3aa: CATSASGQNSPLHF
CDR3nt: TGTGCCACCAGCGCCTCAGGGCAGAATTCACCCCTCCACTTT
abundance: .
d_gene: .
v_gene: TRBV15
j_gene: TRBJ1-6

CDR3aa: CASSQDIGQRINGYTF
CDR3nt: TGCGCCAGCAGCCAAGATATCGGCCAGAGGATCAATGGCTACACCTTC
abundance: .
d_gene: .
v_gene: TRBV4-3
j_gene: TRBJ1-2

CDR3aa: CASSSDRGNQPQHF
CDR3nt: TGTGCCAGCAGCAGCGACAGAGGGAATCAGCCCCAGCATTTT
abundance: .
d_gene: .
v_gene: TRBV27
j_gene: TRBJ1-5

CDR3aa: CASSPIGLNTEAFF
CDR3nt: TGTGCCAGTAGTCCAATAGGGCTCAACACTGAAGCTTTCTTT
abundance: few
d_gene: .
v_gene: TRBV19
j_gene: TRBJ1-1

CDR3aa: CSDHSNQPQHF
CDR3nt: TGCAGTGATCATAGCAATCAGCCCCAGCATTTT
abundance: .
d_gene: .
v_gene: TRBV20-1
j_gene: TRBJ1-5

CDR3aa: CASRSGTSNTEAFF
CDR3nt: TGTGCCAGCAGGTCCGGGACAAGTAACACTGAAGCTTTCTTT
abundance: few
d_gene: .
v_gene: TRBV12-3/TRBV12-4
j_gene: TRBJ1-1

CDR3aa: CASSLGTDNYGYTF
CDR3nt: TGTGCCAGCAGCTTAGGGACGGACAACTATGGCTACACCTTC
abundance: .
d_gene: .
v_gene: TRBV7-6
j_gene: TRBJ1-2

CDR3aa: CASSQVGLPSSYEQYF
CDR3nt: TGTGCCAGCAGTCAAGTAGGACTACCTAGCTCCTACGAGCAGTACTTC
abundance: .
d_gene: .
v_gene: TRBV27
j_gene: TRBJ2-7

CDR3aa: CASNQQGATNEKLFF
CDR3nt: TGCGCCAGCAACCAACAGGGGGCAACTAATGAAAAACTGTTTTTT
abundance: .
d_gene: TRBD1
v_gene: TRBV5-1
j_gene: TRBJ1-4

CDR3aa: CATSRDLGTEAFF
CDR3nt: TGTGCCACCAGTCGTGATCTGGGCACTGAAGCTTTCTTT
abundance: .
d_gene: .
v_gene: TRBV24-1
j_gene: TRBJ1-1

CDR3aa: CASSLAQEGYGYTF
CDR3nt: TGCGCCAGCAGCTTGGCGCAGGAAGGGTATGGCTACACCTTC
abundance: few
d_gene: .
v_gene: TRBV5-1
j_gene: TRBJ1-2

CDR3aa: CSARDFNQPQHF
CDR3nt: TGCAGTGCTAGAGATTTTAATCAGCCCCAGCATTTT
abundance: .
d_gene: .
v_gene: TRBV20-1
j_gene: TRBJ1-5

CDR3aa: CASSPTQGNYGYTF
CDR3nt: TGCGCCAGCAGTCCGACACAGGGCAACTATGGCTACACCTTC
abundance: .
d_gene: .
v_gene: TRBV5-1
j_gene: TRBJ1-2

CDR3aa: CASSPTGVYQPQHF
CDR3nt: TGTGCCAGCAGCCCAACCGGGGTCTATCAGCCCCAGCATTTT
abundance: few
d_gene: .
v_gene: TRBV7-6
j_gene: TRBJ1-5

CDR3aa: CTNQNTEAFF
CDR3nt: TGCACCAACCAAAACACTGAAGCTTTCTTT
abundance: .
d_gene: .
v_gene: TRBV1
j_gene: TRBJ1-1

CDR3aa: CASSSPLNTEAFF
CDR3nt: TGTGCCAGCAGCTCCCCATTGAACACTGAAGCTTTCTTT
abundance: few
d_gene: .
v_gene: TRBV7-9
j_gene: TRBJ1-1

CDR3aa: CASSRPRHSYNEQFF
CDR3nt: TGTGCCAGCAGTAGGCCGCGCCACTCCTACAATGAGCAGTTCTTC
abundance: .
d_gene: .
v_gene: TRBV25-1
j_gene: TRBJ2-1

CDR3aa: CASSGDSRNQPQHF
CDR3nt: TGTGCCAGCAGCGGGGACAGCCGCAATCAGCCCCAGCATTTT
abundance: .
d_gene: TRBD1
v_gene: TRBV7-2
j_gene: TRBJ1-5

CDR3aa: CASRSSGEGGGYTF
CDR3nt: TGTGCCAGCAGGTCCTCGGGCGAAGGCGGTGGCTACACCTTC
abundance: few
d_gene: .
v_gene: TRBV11-2
j_gene: TRBJ1-2

CDR3aa: CASSFGGDTQYF
CDR3nt: TGTGCCAGCAGTTTCGGGGGAGATACGCAGTATTTT
abundance: .
d_gene: .
v_gene: TRBV28
j_gene: TRBJ2-3

CDR3aa: CSVQGFLGAGELFF
CDR3nt: TGCAGCGTCCAGGGGTTTCTAGGGGCCGGGGAGCTGTTTTTT
abundance: .
d_gene: .
v_gene: TRBV29-1
j_gene: TRBJ2-2

CDR3aa: CASSPLGVWPQHF
CDR3nt: TGTGCCAGCAGCCCCTTAGGGGTCTGGCCCCAGCATTTT
abundance: .
d_gene: .
v_gene: TRBV7-8
j_gene: TRBJ1-5

CDR3aa: CASSADRGVYEQYF
CDR3nt: TGTGCCAGCAGTGCGGACAGGGGAGTCTACGAGCAGTACTTC
abundance: .
d_gene: TRBD1
v_gene: TRBV6-4
j_gene: TRBJ2-7

CDR3aa: CASSLALGLEAFF
CDR3nt: TGTGCCAGCAGTTTAGCGCTGGGGCTTGAAGCTTTCTTT
abundance: .
d_gene: .
v_gene: TRBV12-3/TRBV12-4
j_gene: TRBJ1-1

CDR3aa: CASSAGRVGELFF
CDR3nt: TGTGCCAGCAGCGCGGGACGGGTCGGGGAGCTGTTTTTT
abundance: .
d_gene: .
v_gene: TRBV9
j_gene: TRBJ2-2

CDR3aa: CASAVGGTNYGYTF
CDR3nt: TGCGCCAGCGCCGTCGGGGGGACAAACTATGGCTACACCTTC
abundance: many
d_gene: .
v_gene: TRBV5-1
j_gene: TRBJ1-2

CDR3aa: CASSLESVNQPQHF
CDR3nt: TGTGCCAGCAGCTTAGAATCCGTCAATCAGCCCCAGCATTTT
abundance: .
d_gene: .
v_gene: TRBV7-9
j_gene: TRBJ1-5

CDR3aa: CASSWDGRETQYF
CDR3nt: TGTGCCAGCAGTTGGGATGGGCGGGAGACCCAGTACTTC
abundance: .
d_gene: .
v_gene: TRBV28
j_gene: TRBJ2-5

CDR3aa: CSVEGGITDTQYF
CDR3nt: TGCAGCGTTGAAGGCGGGATCACAGATACGCAGTATTTT
abundance: .
d_gene: .
v_gene: TRBV29-1
j_gene: TRBJ2-3

CDR3aa: CASSLLSRDSNEKLFF
CDR3nt: TGTGCCAGCAGTTTATTATCCCGGGACTCTAATGAAAAACTGTTTTTT
abundance: few
d_gene: .
v_gene: TRBV28
j_gene: TRBJ1-4

CDR3aa: CASSETQGRVFF
CDR3nt: TGTGCCAGCAGCGAAACACAGGGTAGGGTGTTTTTT
abundance: .
d_gene: .
v_gene: TRBV14
j_gene: TRBJ1-4

CDR3aa: CASTTGGARDYGYTF
CDR3nt: TGTGCCAGCACCACCGGGGGGGCGCGGGACTATGGCTACACCTTC
abundance: once
d_gene: .
v_gene: TRBV28
j_gene: TRBJ1-2

CDR3aa: CASSLRLEQYF
CDR3nt: TGTGCCAGCAGTCTGAGACTAGAGCAGTACTTC
abundance: .
d_gene: .
v_gene: TRBV12-3/TRBV12-4
j_gene: TRBJ2-7

CDR3aa: CASSLQGALTSQPQHF
CDR3nt: TGTGCCAGCAGCCTACAGGGGGCACTTACTAGTCAGCCCCAGCATTTT
abundance: few
d_gene: TRBD1
v_gene: TRBV27
j_gene: TRBJ1-5

CDR3aa: CSVANRGHIYEQYF
CDR3nt: TGCAGCGTTGCCAACAGGGGTCACATTTACGAGCAGTACTTC
abundance: .
d_gene: TRBD1
v_gene: TRBV29-1
j_gene: TRBJ2-7

CDR3aa: CSAVSRQGPYEQYF
CDR3nt: TGCAGTGCCGTCTCGAGACAGGGTCCCTACGAGCAGTACTTC
abundance: .
d_gene: TRBD1
v_gene: TRBV20-1
j_gene: TRBJ2-7

CDR3aa: CASSLDSVVKAFF
CDR3nt: TGTGCCAGCAGCTTAGATTCGGTGGTAAAAGCTTTCTTT
abundance: few
d_gene: .
v_gene: TRBV7-9
j_gene: TRBJ1-1

CDR3aa: CASSLRREDGYTF
CDR3nt: TGTGCCAGCAGCTTGCGCAGGGAGGATGGCTACACCTTC
abundance: .
d_gene: .
v_gene: TRBV7-9
j_gene: TRBJ1-2

CDR3aa: CASSPGTRNTEAFF
CDR3nt: TGTGCCAGCAGCCCCGGAACAAGGAACACTGAAGCTTTCTTT
abundance: .
d_gene: .
v_gene: TRBV3-1
j_gene: TRBJ1-1

CDR3aa: CATSGYTGANTEAFF
CDR3nt: TGTGCCACCAGTGGGTATACAGGGGCGAACACTGAAGCTTTCTTT
abundance: once
d_gene: TRBD1
v_gene: TRBV24-1
j_gene: TRBJ1-1

CDR3aa: CASSLAEVYGYTF
CDR3nt: TGTGCCAGCAGCTTAGCGGAGGTTTATGGCTACACCTTC
abundance: .
d_gene: .
v_gene: TRBV7-9
j_gene: TRBJ1-2

CDR3aa: CASRGQGVGSEKLFF
CDR3nt: TGTGCCAGCAGGGGACAGGGGGTTGGTAGTGAAAAACTGTTTTTT
abundance: .
d_gene: TRBD1
v_gene: TRBV12-3/TRBV12-4
j_gene: TRBJ1-4

CDR3aa: CASIKGGLYNEQFF
CDR3nt: TGTGCCAGCATTAAGGGGGGTCTCTACAATGAGCAGTTCTTC
abundance: .
d_gene: .
v_gene: TRBV6-5
j_gene: TRBJ2-1

CDR3aa: CASSTGTARGEKLFF
CDR3nt: TGTGCCAGCAGCACAGGGACTGCAAGGGGGGAAAAACTGTTTTTT
abundance: .
d_gene: .
v_gene: TRBV7-6
j_gene: TRBJ1-4

CDR3aa: CASSETRIANNEQFF
CDR3nt: TGTGCCAGCAGTGAAACGAGGATCGCAAACAATGAGCAGTTCTTC
abundance: .
d_gene: .
v_gene: TRBV6-1
j_gene: TRBJ2-1

CDR3aa: CASSPQGHSSYNEQFF
CDR3nt: TGCGCCAGCAGCCCACAGGGCCACAGCTCCTACAATGAGCAGTTCTTC
abundance: .
d_gene: .
v_gene: TRBV5-1
j_gene: TRBJ2-1

CDR3aa: CATRGQGEDTEAFF
CDR3nt: TGTGCCACCCGGGGCCAGGGGGAGGACACTGAAGCTTTCTTT
abundance: few
d_gene: TRBD1
v_gene: TRBV10-3
j_gene: TRBJ1-1